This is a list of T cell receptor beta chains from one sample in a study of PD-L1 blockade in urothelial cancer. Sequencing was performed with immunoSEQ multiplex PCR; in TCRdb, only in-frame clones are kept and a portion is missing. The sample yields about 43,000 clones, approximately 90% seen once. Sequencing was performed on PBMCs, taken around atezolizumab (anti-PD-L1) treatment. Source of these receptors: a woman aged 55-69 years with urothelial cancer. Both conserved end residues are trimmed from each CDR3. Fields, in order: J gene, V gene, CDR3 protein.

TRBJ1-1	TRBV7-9	ASSLVSGNTEAF
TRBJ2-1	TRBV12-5	ASGFGQSPSSYNEQF
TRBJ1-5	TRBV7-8	ASSFHRADSNQPQH
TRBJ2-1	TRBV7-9	ASSFSSAGVTEQF
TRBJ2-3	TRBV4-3	ASSQGWTGTDTQY
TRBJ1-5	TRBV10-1	ASSEDGDQPQH
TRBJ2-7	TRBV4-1	ASSREGGRYEQY
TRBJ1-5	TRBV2	ASSEERSRGLRQPQH
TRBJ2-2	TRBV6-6	ASRLAGGYTGELF
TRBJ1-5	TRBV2	ASRPDSSNQPQH
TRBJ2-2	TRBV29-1	SAGGGAEELF
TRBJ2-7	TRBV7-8	ASSLRQSYEQY
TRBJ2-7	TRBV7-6	ASSLVLASGSSEQY
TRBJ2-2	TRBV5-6	ASSLHHLDRGTGELF
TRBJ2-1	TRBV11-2	ASFGWTGGYNEQF